This record concerns one TCR beta chain sequence. This record belongs to a study of blood T cell repertoires in COVID-19. Study-level information: Sources were T cells, B-cell-depleted T cells, or PBMCs; the material itself was cDNA or gDNA.

This CDR3 contains 12 residues. Germline values: CDR1 SEHNR, CDR2 FQNEAQ (reference sequence). V lost 1 base to trimming and J lost 7 bases, with 8 bases between them. Some clones are missing from TCRdb's copy, which holds only in-frame ones; the method was immunoSEQ multiplex PCR. The profile shows over 200,000 clones, 65% to 85% of them singletons. The V gene is TRBV7-9, the J gene TRBJ2-7; D gene uncertain. The clonotype was recovered from a woman aged 25 to 39 with COVID-19, enrolled during active disease. Sequencing was done on a sample of peripheral blood. CDR3 residues: CASSLGSGEQYF. The CDR3 nucleotides read TGTGCCAGCAGCTTAGGATCCGGGGAGCAGTACTTC. Using reference TRBV7-9 and TRBJ2-7 for the parts outside the CDR3, the full variable domain is DTGVSQNPRHKITKRGQNVTFRCDPISEHNRLYWYRQTLGQGPEFLTYFQNEAQLEKSRLLSDRFSAERPKGSFSTLEIQRTEQGDSAMYLCASSLGSGEQYFGPGTRLTVT.